This T cell receptor (beta chain) was captured in a study of sequential checkpoint blockade in melanoma (dated by TCRdb to between 2018 and 2021). Study-wide context: Patients were assigned by 1:1 randomization to either first-line nivolumab followed by ipilimumab (arm A) or ipilimumab followed by nivolumab (arm B). Both trial sequences were followed by maintenance nivolumab. Paper-wide results and their limitations: The response-prediction model combining TCR metrics and mutation burden needs validation in larger, independent patient cohorts.

TCRbeta CDR3 regions were immunosequenced from genomic DNA with the immunoSEQ Assay. Before high-throughput sequencing, genomic DNA was amplified using bias-controlled multiplex PCR. The original pipeline was this. To quantify the absolute abundance of each unique TCRbeta CDR3 region, the sequences were collapsed and filtered. Clonality, defined as 1 minus Pielou's evenness, was calculated using only productive rearrangements. A previously published method was used to identify clones with significantly greater frequencies in on-treatment samples than in baseline samples. TCRdb carries this immuneACCESS record with in-frame sequences only. Its versions omit some clonotypes, under half of them owing to an unresolved V gene in the studies checked, with the rest unexplained. The D gene and trimming were derived from the DNA, and the V and J assignments and clone size from that table. The sample table holds roughly 19,000 clones, of which about 83% were seen once. The ten biggest clones cover roughly a third of the sample.

Counted from cysteine to phenylalanine, this CDR3 has 15 amino acids. Just the 45-base CDR3 DNA is kept, in frame starting at base 1. V is pruned by 3 bases and J by 3 bases, leaving 6 bases of the junction without a gene match. Via the germline V gene (reference sequence), CDR1 is LNHDA and CDR2 SQIVND. Notes on this clone: Its antigen is currently not known. No quality values exist for individual bases; no much larger clone is one base distant.

This specimen's treatment or condition label, per the study, means: randomized to nivolumab then ipilimumab (arm A) or the reverse (arm B). Prior DNA-damaging chemotherapy had not been received by any trial patient. Thawed PBMCs were sorted on a FACS Aria II flow cytometer to isolate live CD3+CD8+ cells negative for CD19 and CD56. Samples came from patients with melanoma in CheckMate 064, a randomized, open-label phase II trial of sequential checkpoint blockade. Peripheral blood mononuclear cells were obtained through leukapheresis, purified using Ficoll-Paque, and frozen in human serum containing roughly 10% DMSO. Right after sorting, the blood CD3+CD8+ cells were verified to be >95% pure, and DNA extraction followed.

The sequence came from a human donor with melanoma. Here the sequenced sample was CD8+ T cells sorted from blood (inferred from file names), taken from a patient given nivolumab and ipilimumab in sequence. Here the chain combines TRBV19 and TRBJ2-7; the central 9 bases match TRBD2. The nucleotide sequence is TGTGCCAGTAGTATCTTTAGCGGGAGTTTCTACGAGCAGTACTTC. Its amino acids are CASSIFSGSFYEQYF.